A selection of T cell receptor beta chains follows, all from one sample in a study of T cells in Graves' hyperthyroidism and ophthalmopathy. TCRdb re-called the multiplex PCR reads through MiXCR, storing one row per CDR3 protein. Here the sample spans 300,000 to 400,000 distinct CDR3 sequences, around 15% being singletons. Sequencing was carried out using blood. These receptor sequences come from a woman aged 30 to 39 with Graves' ophthalmopathy. Each CDR3 is given with its conserved first and last residue. The D gene is left open where the match is weak. A clone size is listed for some rows: how often the clone was seen (once, few, many), or a class if it is expanded.

CDR3aa: CATSRDQGQETQYF; CDR3nt: TGTGCCACCAGCAGAGACCAGGGTCAAGAGACCCAGTACTTC; j_gene: TRBJ2-5; abundance: -; v_gene: TRBV15; d_gene: -
CDR3aa: CASSLRSRGGTEAFF; CDR3nt: TGTGCCAGCAGCCTTAGGTCGAGGGGAGGGACTGAAGCTTTCTTT; j_gene: TRBJ1-1; abundance: many; v_gene: TRBV11-1; d_gene: -
CDR3aa: CASSQEGSGGWGDTQYF; CDR3nt: TGTGCCAGCAGCCAAGAGGGTAGCGGGGGGTGGGGAGATACGCAGTATTTT; j_gene: TRBJ2-3; abundance: many; v_gene: TRBV3-1; d_gene: TRBD2
CDR3aa: CASSQVTGGQGASGELFF; CDR3nt: TGTGCCAGCAGCCAAGTTACAGGCGGACAGGGGGCCTCCGGGGAGCTGTTCTTT; j_gene: TRBJ2-2; abundance: -; v_gene: TRBV14; d_gene: TRBD1
CDR3aa: CASSEDRVKRYEQYF; CDR3nt: TGTGCCAGCAGTGAGGACAGGGTAAAGAGGTACGAGCAGTACTTC; j_gene: TRBJ2-7; abundance: many; v_gene: TRBV2; d_gene: TRBD1
CDR3aa: CASSGGKETQYF; CDR3nt: TGTGCCTCTAGCGGGGGGAAAGAGACCCAGTACTTC; j_gene: TRBJ2-5; abundance: many; v_gene: TRBV6-1; d_gene: TRBD2
CDR3aa: CASSVWGATNEKLFF; CDR3nt: TGTGCCAGCAGTGTTTGGGGCGCAACTAATGAAAAACTGTTTTTT; j_gene: TRBJ1-4; abundance: many; v_gene: TRBV6-1; d_gene: -
CDR3aa: CSATRGGLGEQFF; CDR3nt: TGCAGTGCTACACGGGGGGGCCTGGGTGAGCAGTTCTTC; j_gene: TRBJ2-1; abundance: many; v_gene: TRBV20-1; d_gene: TRBD2
CDR3aa: CAISQTTRDNEQFF; CDR3nt: TGTGCCATCAGTCAGACCACTAGAGACAATGAGCAGTTCTTC; j_gene: TRBJ2-1; abundance: -; v_gene: TRBV10-3; d_gene: -
CDR3aa: CASGSRGSRGGPITSYEQYF; CDR3nt: TGTGCCAGCGGCTCTAGAGGGTCCCGGGGGGGGCCTATAACTTCCTACGAGCAGTACTTC; j_gene: TRBJ2-7; abundance: -; v_gene: TRBV13; d_gene: TRBD2
CDR3aa: CASRPGHLATEAFF; CDR3nt: TGTGCCAGCAGGCCGGGACATTTAGCCACTGAAGCTTTCTTT; j_gene: TRBJ1-1; abundance: many; v_gene: TRBV2; d_gene: -
CDR3aa: CASSEGTGKTDTQYF; CDR3nt: TGTGCCAGCAGTGAAGGGACAGGGAAAACAGATACGCAGTATTTT; j_gene: TRBJ2-3; abundance: -; v_gene: TRBV6-1; d_gene: TRBD1
CDR3aa: CASSHITDTATNEKLFF; CDR3nt: TGTGCCAGCAGCCACATCACGGACACCGCAACTAATGAAAAACTGTTTTTT; j_gene: TRBJ1-4; abundance: many; v_gene: TRBV6-2/TRBV6-3; d_gene: -
CDR3aa: CATVPAGGTTDTQYF; CDR3nt: TGTGCCACCGTACCAGCGGGGGGCACGACAGATACGCAGTATTTT; j_gene: TRBJ2-3; abundance: many; v_gene: TRBV6-1; d_gene: TRBD2
CDR3aa: CSARARTSSYNEQFF; CDR3nt: TGCAGTGCTAGAGCGAGGACTAGCTCCTACAATGAGCAGTTCTTC; j_gene: TRBJ2-1; abundance: many; v_gene: TRBV20-1; d_gene: TRBD2
CDR3aa: CASSISGPGGLETQYF; CDR3nt: TGTGCCAGTAGTATCTCGGGGCCAGGGGGGTTGGAGACCCAGTACTTC; j_gene: TRBJ2-5; abundance: -; v_gene: TRBV19; d_gene: -
CDR3aa: CASSFMTNYGYTF; CDR3nt: TGTGCCAGCAGTTTCATGACTAACTATGGCTACACCTTC; j_gene: TRBJ1-2; abundance: many; v_gene: TRBV28; d_gene: -
CDR3aa: CASSLYGRNFNYGYTF; CDR3nt: TGTGCCAGCAGTTTGTATGGCAGAAACTTTAACTATGGCTACACCTTC; j_gene: TRBJ1-2; abundance: many; v_gene: TRBV12-3/TRBV12-4; d_gene: -
CDR3aa: CSAQKTGSTDTQYF; CDR3nt: TGCAGTGCTCAAAAAACAGGGAGCACAGATACGCAGTATTTT; j_gene: TRBJ2-3; abundance: many; v_gene: TRBV20-1; d_gene: -
CDR3aa: CASSEGSHEQYF; CDR3nt: TGTGCCAGCAGTGAAGGGTCCCACGAGCAGTACTTC; j_gene: TRBJ2-7; abundance: -; v_gene: TRBV2; d_gene: -
CDR3aa: CASREMRASYQETQYF; CDR3nt: TGTGCCAGCCGAGAAATGAGGGCTAGCTACCAAGAGACCCAGTACTTC; j_gene: TRBJ2-5; abundance: few; v_gene: TRBV28; d_gene: -
CDR3aa: CATGQGRNTEAFF; CDR3nt: TGTGCCACTGGACAGGGAAGGAACACTGAAGCTTTCTTT; j_gene: TRBJ1-1; abundance: -; v_gene: TRBV7-9; d_gene: TRBD1
CDR3aa: CASSSNRDRSHTIYF; CDR3nt: TGTGCCAGCAGCTCGAACAGGGACAGGTCTCACACCATATATTTT; j_gene: TRBJ1-3; abundance: -; v_gene: TRBV7-2; d_gene: TRBD1
CDR3aa: CSARVGGPGELFF; CDR3nt: TGCAGTGCTAGAGTCGGGGGGCCCGGGGAGCTGTTTTTT; j_gene: TRBJ2-2; abundance: many; v_gene: TRBV20-1; d_gene: -
CDR3aa: CSGTRDSISYGYTF; CDR3nt: TGCAGCGGCACCCGGGACAGCATCAGCTATGGCTACACCTTC; j_gene: TRBJ1-2; abundance: many; v_gene: TRBV29-1; d_gene: TRBD1
CDR3aa: CSVDPARSSYNEQFF; CDR3nt: TGCAGCGTTGATCCCGCCAGGTCCTCCTACAATGAGCAGTTCTTC; j_gene: TRBJ2-1; abundance: many; v_gene: TRBV29-1; d_gene: -
CDR3aa: CAWSPGWGFEAFF; CDR3nt: TGTGCCTGGAGTCCGGGTTGGGGATTTGAAGCTTTCTTT; j_gene: TRBJ1-1; abundance: -; v_gene: TRBV30; d_gene: -
CDR3aa: CASQWKGVDEKLFF; CDR3nt: TGTGCCAGCCAATGGAAGGGAGTTGATGAAAAACTGTTTTTT; j_gene: TRBJ1-4; abundance: many; v_gene: TRBV28; d_gene: -
CDR3aa: CSARDKGLSTSGNTIYF; CDR3nt: TGCAGTGCTAGAGATAAAGGACTGTCGACCTCTGGAAACACCATATATTTT; j_gene: TRBJ1-3; abundance: -; v_gene: TRBV20-1; d_gene: -
CDR3aa: CASSTQRGGISYNEQFF; CDR3nt: TGTGCCAGTAGTACACAGCGGGGGGGTATCTCCTACAATGAGCAGTTCTTC; j_gene: TRBJ2-1; abundance: few; v_gene: TRBV19; d_gene: TRBD2
CDR3aa: CASSPGRPTENSPLHF; CDR3nt: TGCGCCAGCAGCCCAGGACGGCCGACTGAAAATTCACCCCTCCACTTT; j_gene: TRBJ1-6; abundance: many; v_gene: TRBV5-1; d_gene: -
CDR3aa: CASSLETASSGNTIYF; CDR3nt: TGCGCCAGCAGCTTGGAGACAGCCAGCTCTGGAAACACCATATATTTT; j_gene: TRBJ1-3; abundance: few; v_gene: TRBV5-1; d_gene: -
CDR3aa: CASSSGQRRFYTF; CDR3nt: TGTGCCAGCAGTTCAGGACAGCGGCGGTTCTACACCTTC; j_gene: TRBJ1-2; abundance: few; v_gene: TRBV27; d_gene: -